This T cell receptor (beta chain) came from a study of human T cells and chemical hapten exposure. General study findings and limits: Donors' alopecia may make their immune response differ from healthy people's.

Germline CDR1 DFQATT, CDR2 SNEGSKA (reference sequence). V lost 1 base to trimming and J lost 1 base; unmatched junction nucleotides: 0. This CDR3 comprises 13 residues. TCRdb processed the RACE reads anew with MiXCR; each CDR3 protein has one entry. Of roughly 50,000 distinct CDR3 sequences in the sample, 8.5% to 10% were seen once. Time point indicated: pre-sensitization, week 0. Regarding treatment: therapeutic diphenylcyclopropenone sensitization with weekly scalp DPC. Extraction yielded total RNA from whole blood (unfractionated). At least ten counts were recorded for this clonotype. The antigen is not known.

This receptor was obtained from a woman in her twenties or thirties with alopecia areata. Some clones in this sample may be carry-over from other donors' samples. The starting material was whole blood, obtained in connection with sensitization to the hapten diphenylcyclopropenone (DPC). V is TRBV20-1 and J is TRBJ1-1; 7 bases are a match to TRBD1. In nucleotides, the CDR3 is TGCAGTGCTAGAGGGACAGGGAACACTGAAGCTTTCTTT. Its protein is CSARGTGNTEAFF.